This T cell receptor beta chain came from a study of T cells in Graves' hyperthyroidism and ophthalmopathy (dated by TCRdb to 2018 to 2020). With regard to the full study: Peripheral blood samples were taken at initial diagnosis, before any treatment was given. In addition, the study compared T-cell repertoires in thyroid tissue and in blood from several Graves' hyperthyroidism patients. After sampling, hyperthyroidism patients received methimazole starting at 30 mg daily, and ophthalmopathy patients received high-dose intravenous methylprednisolone. A discovery cohort of around 100 patients, about 40 with Graves' ophthalmopathy and 57 with stable Graves' hyperthyroidism, was used to find distinguishing TCR V-J signatures. The 95 to 100 discovery patients were randomly split 7:3 into training and test sets. An independent validation cohort of around 20 hyperthyroidism patients and 17 patients who later progressed to ophthalmopathy tested prospective prediction of ophthalmopathy. The paper reports TCR Vbeta CDR3 sequencing of some 140 peripheral blood samples: 43 ophthalmopathy, approximately 74 hyperthyroidism and roughly 17 progressor patients.

Beyond this particular receptor, the publication reports: In validation, the model predicted progression to ophthalmopathy with 55% to 71% sensitivity and 72.22% specificity, a median of 6.5 months before onset. Sample size was not statistically predetermined, and investigators were not blinded to group allocation. Most expanded thyroid clonotypes (frequency above 0.001) were also found in blood, which suggests that blood repertoires may mirror thyroid immune responses. A 13 V-J signature model separated ophthalmopathy from stable hyperthyroidism, with over 85% sensitivity and about 81% specificity in cross-validation and 80%/75% in testing.

TCR beta CDR3 regions were amplified from RNA transcripts. A first-round RT-PCR of the TCR CDR3 used the HTBI primer set with the Qiagen OneStep RT-PCR kit. The libraries were constructed in a second round of multiplex PCR and then size-selected and purified. Libraries were sequenced paired-end with 100 bp reads on an Illumina HiSeq2000. The paper's processing steps were these. SOAPnuke was used to process the raw data, throwing out any read that contained adapters or uncalled bases, had a mean Phred below 15, or lacked an exact constant-primer or identifier match. High-quality paired reads were merged with COPE v1.2.5, and unique nucleotide sequences were defined as clonotypes. MiTCR v1.1 was used to align the clonotypes against IMGT TRBV, TRBD and TRBJ reference segments. Only V-J combinations with frequency above 0.0001, covering 99% to 99.2% of repertoires, were analysed. The TCS score was defined as F50 (clonal expansion) divided by E x V (chaos), with BLOSUM62-based TCRdist calculated between CDR3 peptides within each V-J. Welch's t-statistics and random forest reduced some 510 V-J features to roughly 13, which were used in a naive Bayes classifier (R e1071). The public sequencing data were trimmed at Q25 with fastp and processed into clonotypes with MiXCR by TCRdb, which kept only in-frame beta chains. CDR3 protein duplicates are merged, each entry listing the most common genes and DNA. V and J calls and clone size were set by TCRdb, not the authors. The sample records 350,000 to 450,000 distinct CDR3 sequences, more than 13% of which are singletons. The leading ten clones occupy over 25% of the sample.

Comment on this clonotype: Its antigen target is currently unknown. No per-base quality is available; no much larger clone lies one base away.

From the cysteine through the phenylalanine, the CDR3 covers 14 amino acids. Just the 42-base CDR3 DNA is kept, in frame starting at base 1. A distance of 22 bases separates the germline ends of V and J, which lose 8 bases and 11 bases respectively. The germline V gene yields MNHEY for CDR1 and SVGEGT for CDR2. Ophthalmopathy patients had moderately to severely active disease, with a Clinical Activity Score of 3 or more, a NOSPECS grade of 4 or more, and a disease duration of less than 3 months. Any patient with an uncontrolled infection, another autoimmune disease, pregnancy or lactation was excluded. Diagnoses were established on the basis of clinical symptoms, serum thyroxine and TRAb, thyroid ultrasound, and orbital computed tomography. PBMCs were isolated from roughly 10 ml of fresh peripheral blood by Ficoll-Paque density gradient centrifugation. Total RNA was extracted using Trizol reagent, and RNA quality was assessed on an Agilent 2100 Bioanalyzer.

This TCR was recovered from a man in his forties or fifties with Graves' ophthalmopathy. Recombination joined TRBV6-2 or TRBV6-3 with TRBJ2-4; perhaps TRBD1 is the D gene, with 5 bases matching. Input material: blood. The CDR3 has the sequence CASSQREGEWLQYF. The sequence in DNA is TGTGCCAGCTCCCAAAGGGAAGGGGAATGGCTTCAGTACTTC.